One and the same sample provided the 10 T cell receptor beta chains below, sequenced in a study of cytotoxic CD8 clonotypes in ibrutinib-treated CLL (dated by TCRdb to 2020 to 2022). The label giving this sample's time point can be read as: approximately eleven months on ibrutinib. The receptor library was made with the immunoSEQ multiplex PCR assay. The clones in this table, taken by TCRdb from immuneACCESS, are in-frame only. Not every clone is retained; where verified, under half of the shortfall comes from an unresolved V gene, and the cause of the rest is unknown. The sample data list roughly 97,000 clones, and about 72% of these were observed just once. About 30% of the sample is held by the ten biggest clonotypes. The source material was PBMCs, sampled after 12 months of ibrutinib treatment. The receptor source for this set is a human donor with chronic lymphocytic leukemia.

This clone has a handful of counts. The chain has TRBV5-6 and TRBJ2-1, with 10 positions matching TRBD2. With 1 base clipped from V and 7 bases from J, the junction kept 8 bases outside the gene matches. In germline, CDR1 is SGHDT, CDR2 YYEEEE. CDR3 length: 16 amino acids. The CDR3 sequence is CASSLPGLASKNEQFF. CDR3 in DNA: TGTGCCAGCAGCTTGCCGGGACTAGCGAGTAAGAATGAGCAGTTCTTC.

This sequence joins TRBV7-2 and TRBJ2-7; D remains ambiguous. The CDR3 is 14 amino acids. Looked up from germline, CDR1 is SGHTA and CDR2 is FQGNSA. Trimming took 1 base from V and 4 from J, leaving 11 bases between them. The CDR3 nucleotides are TGTGCCAGCAGCTTAGATGGCAGGAGATACGAGCAGTACTTC. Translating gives CASSLDGRRYEQYF.

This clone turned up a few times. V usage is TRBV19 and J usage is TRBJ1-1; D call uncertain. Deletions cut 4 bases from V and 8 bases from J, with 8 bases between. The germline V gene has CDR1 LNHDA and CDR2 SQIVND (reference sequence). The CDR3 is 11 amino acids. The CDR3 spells CASSTMQEAFF. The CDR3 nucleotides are TGTGCCAGTAGTACGATGCAGGAAGCTTTCTTT.

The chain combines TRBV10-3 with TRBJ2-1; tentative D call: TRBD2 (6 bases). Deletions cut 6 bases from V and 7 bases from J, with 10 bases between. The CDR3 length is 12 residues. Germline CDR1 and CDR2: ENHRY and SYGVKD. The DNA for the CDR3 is TGTGCCATCAGGGGGGGAAATAATGAGCAGTTCTTC. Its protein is CAIRGGNNEQFF.

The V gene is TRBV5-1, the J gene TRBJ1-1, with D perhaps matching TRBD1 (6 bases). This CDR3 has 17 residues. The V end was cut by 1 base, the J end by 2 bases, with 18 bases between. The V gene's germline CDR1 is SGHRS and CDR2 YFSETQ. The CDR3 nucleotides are TGCGCCAGCAGCTTGCCGGAGGGGGAACCCTATAACACTGAAGCTTTCTTT. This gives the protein CASSLPEGEPYNTEAFF.

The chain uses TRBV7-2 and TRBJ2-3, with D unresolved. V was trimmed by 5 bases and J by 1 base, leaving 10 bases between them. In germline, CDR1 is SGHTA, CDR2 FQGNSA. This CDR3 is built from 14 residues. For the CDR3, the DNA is TGTGCCAGCAGCCCTAATTTACGCACAGATACGCAGTATTTT. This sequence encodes CASSPNLRTDTQYF.

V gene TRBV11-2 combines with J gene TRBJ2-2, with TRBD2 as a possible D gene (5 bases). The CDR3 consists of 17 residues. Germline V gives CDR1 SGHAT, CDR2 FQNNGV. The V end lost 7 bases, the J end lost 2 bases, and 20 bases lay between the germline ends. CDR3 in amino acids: CASNPDRAGNNTGELFF. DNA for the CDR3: TGTGCCAGCAACCCTGACCGAGCCGGGAATAACACCGGGGAGCTGTTTTTT.

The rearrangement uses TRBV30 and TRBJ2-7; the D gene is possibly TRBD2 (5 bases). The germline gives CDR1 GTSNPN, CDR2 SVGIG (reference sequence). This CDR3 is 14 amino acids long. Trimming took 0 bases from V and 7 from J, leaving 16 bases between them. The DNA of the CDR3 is TGTGCCTGGAGTGTCCCGGGGTCTCGTGGGGAGCAGTACTTC. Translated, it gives CAWSVPGSRGEQYF.

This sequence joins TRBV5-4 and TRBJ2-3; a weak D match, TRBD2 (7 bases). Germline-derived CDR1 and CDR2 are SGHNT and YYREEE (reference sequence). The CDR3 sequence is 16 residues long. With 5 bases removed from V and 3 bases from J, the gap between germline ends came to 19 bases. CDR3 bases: TGTGCCAGCAGTTTGCGGGGGCGCATTGTAACAGATACGCAGTATTTT. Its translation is CASSLRGRIVTDTQYF.

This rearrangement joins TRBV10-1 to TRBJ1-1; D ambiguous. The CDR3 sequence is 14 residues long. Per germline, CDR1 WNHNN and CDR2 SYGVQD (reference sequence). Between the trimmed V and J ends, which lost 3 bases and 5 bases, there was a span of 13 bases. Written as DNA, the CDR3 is TGCGCCAGCAGTGATGGGTCTTTGAGTACTGAAGCTTTCTTT. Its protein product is CASSDGSLSTEAFF.